This T cell receptor (beta chain) was profiled in a study of identical twins. Concerning this clonotype: The antigen is undetermined.

CDR1 is SEHNR and CDR2 is FQNEAQ in the germline V gene (reference sequence). The CDR3 length is 17 residues. Between the trimmed V and J ends, which lost 5 bases and 0 bases, there was a span of 14 bases. With template switching, a universal primer site was added, and the cDNA carried unique molecular identifiers. TCRdb ran MiXCR on the 5' RACE reads and lists one entry per CDR3 protein. The sample comprises 690,000 or so distinct CDR3 sequences, around 5.7% of which are singletons, and around 2% rests with the top ten. Study observations and caveats: Because invariant MAIT and iNKT cells could be present, zero-insertion analyses could be partly confounded.

Input material: naive T cells sorted from blood. The J gene is TRBJ2-6, the V gene TRBV7-9; TRBD2 is a possible D gene (5 bases). The clonotype comes from a man in his late teens or twenties in good health. CDR3 region: CASSTMTGSSGANVLTF. CDR3 nucleotide sequence: TGTGCCAGCAGCACCATGACGGGAAGCTCTGGGGCCAACGTCCTGACTTTC.